This entry lists 4 T cell receptor beta chains sequenced from one sample in a study of blood T cell repertoires in COVID-19. Sequencing used immunoSEQ multiplex PCR; TCRdb keeps in-frame clones, though not all of them. Of roughly 230,000 clones detected, 75% to 85% appear once; the ten largest clones hold more than 5%. Input material: peripheral blood. All receptors come from a human donor in a cohort sampled during active COVID-19.

The CDR3: CASSLRLAGGPDEQYF. The DNA of the CDR3 is TGTGCCAGCAGTCTCCGACTAGCGGGAGGGCCCGACGAGCAGTACTTC. The chain uses TRBV27 and TRBJ2-7, with TRBD2 matching over 14 bases. The trim removed 5 bases at V and 5 bases at J, leaving 8 bases unmatched. This CDR3 contains 16 residues. The germline V gene has CDR1 MNHEY and CDR2 SMNVEV (reference sequence).

V and J are TRBV10-1 and TRBJ2-3, with TRBD2 as a possible D gene (5 bases). CDR1 is WNHNN, CDR2 SYGVQD, per germline (reference sequence). This CDR3 comprises 15 residues. Trimming pared 2 bases from V and 0 bases from J, leaving 9 bases between. The CDR3 nucleotides read TGCGCCAGCAGTGAGGGCCGCGGGAGCACAGATACGCAGTATTTT. This translates into CASSEGRGSTDTQYF.

The chain employs TRBV2 and TRBJ1-4, with D hard to call. This CDR3 contains 19 residues. From germline, CDR1 is SNHLY and CDR2 FYNNEI. The germline V and J ends were trimmed by 2 bases and 2 bases, with 21 bases remaining between them. The CDR3 here is CASSETWRALRRTNEKLFF. In nucleotides, the CDR3 is TGTGCCAGCAGTGAAACTTGGAGGGCCCTCAGGCGCACTAATGAAAAACTGTTTTTT.

Regarding this clone: The sample holds other DNA sequences that translate to the same CDR3. The chain carries TRBV20-1 and TRBJ2-7, with D possibly being TRBD1 (6 bases). The V and J ends lost 5 bases and 4 bases respectively, with 9 bases between them. Germline V gene sequence: CDR1 DFQATT, CDR2 SNEGSKA (reference sequence). This CDR3 has 11 amino acids. The CDR3 sequence is CSAPQGYEQYF. The CDR3, as DNA: TGCAGTGCTCCCCAGGGGTACGAGCAGTACTTC.